This T cell receptor (beta chain) is from a study of human T cells and chemical hapten exposure. Germline lookup yields CDR1 SNHLY and CDR2 FYNNEI. Trimming stripped 9 bases from V and 1 base from J, with 16 bases between. This CDR3 comprises 14 residues. This clonotype was seen repeatedly, ten times or more. Described time point: pre-sensitization, week 0. Stated treatment: therapeutic diphenylcyclopropenone sensitization with weekly scalp DPC. One entry per CDR3 protein results from TCRdb running MiXCR on the RACE reads. Of 350,000 to 450,000 distinct CDR3 sequences listed, approximately 5.1% are singletons.

The sample here was whole blood, taken in connection with sensitization to the hapten diphenylcyclopropenone (DPC). The receptor was derived from a woman in her fifties or sixties with alopecia areata. Some clones in this sample may be carry-over from other donors' samples. V usage is TRBV2 and J usage is TRBJ2-7, with D possibly TRBD1 on 7 matching bases. This chain's CDR3 is CASGGQDYSYEQYF. In nucleotides, the CDR3 is TGTGCCAGTGGCGGACAGGACTATTCCTACGAGCAGTACTTC.